This entry lists 23 T cell receptor beta chains sequenced from one sample in a study of T cell repertoires in cytomegalovirus infection. Their target antigens are unknown. Using its own MiXCR run on the reads, TCRdb lists one record per CDR3 protein. The repertoire holds about 770,000 distinct CDR3 sequences, with almost 30% as singletons. The sequenced sample was cultured CD8+ T cells from PBMCs, obtained from culture after CMV antigen stimulation. Source of these receptors: a human donor in good health (CMV status not recorded). Some clones in this sample may be carry-over from other donors' samples.

The chain uses TRBV6-1 and TRBJ2-4; D is possibly TRBD1 (6 bases). The CDR3 has 15 residues. Trimming took 6 bases from V and 5 from J, leaving 17 bases between them. Germline CDR1 is MNHNS and CDR2 is SASEGT. The CDR3 DNA sequence: TGTGCCAGCAGCGTCGTAGCAGGGGTCCAAAACATTCAGTACTTC. Its translation is CASSVVAGVQNIQYF.

This chain joins TRBV6-1 and TRBJ2-2; D is unresolved. CDR3 length equals 12 residues. Germline V gives CDR1 MNHNS, CDR2 SASEGT. Trimming took off 8 bases at V and 6 bases at J, with 10 bases between the two ends. In nucleotides, the CDR3 is TGTGCCAGCTTAGACCCCTCCGGGGAGCTGTTTTTT. Translated: CASLDPSGELFF.

The table lists this clonotype with a few counts. Here the CDR3 reads CASSALPFNMGQETQYF. CDR3 nucleotide sequence: TGTGCCAGCAGTGCACTTCCCTTTAATATGGGGCAAGAGACCCAGTACTTC. V gene TRBV27 combines with J gene TRBJ2-5; D is unclear. The V end lost 5 bases, the J end lost 2 bases, and 21 bases lay between the germline ends. Looked up from germline, CDR1 is MNHEY and CDR2 is SMNVEV (reference sequence). The CDR3 length is 17 residues.

This clonotype was detected ten times or more. The rearrangement links TRBV7-8 to TRBJ2-1; 8 bases are shared with TRBD1. The germline CDR1 and CDR2 sequences are SGHVS and FQNEAQ. This CDR3 is 15 amino acids long. Trimming removed 2 bases from V and 8 bases from J; junction bases left unmatched: 8. The CDR3 loop is CASSLSLQGDDEQFF. CDR3 nucleotides: TGTGCCAGCAGCTTATCTCTACAGGGGGACGATGAGCAGTTCTTC.

The genes are TRBV6-1 and TRBJ1-1, with D unresolved. Per the germline V gene, CDR1 is MNHNS and CDR2 is SASEGT. V lost 6 bases to trimming and J lost 4 bases, with 12 bases between them. This CDR3 is built from 13 residues. CDR3 nucleotide sequence: TGTGCCAGCAGCGCGGGGATGGGCACTGAAGCTTTCTTT. Translating it yields CASSAGMGTEAFF.

A few counts support this clonotype. This chain joins TRBV4-1 and TRBJ1-1, with 8 bases identical to TRBD1. Germline V CDR1 and CDR2: MGHRA, YSYEKL. V trimming: 4 bases; J trimming: 7 bases; junction bases outside the gene matches: 8. The CDR3 length is 14 residues. CDR3 sequence reads: CASSLMTGADEAFF. The CDR3 DNA sequence: TGCGCCAGCAGCCTCATGACAGGGGCCGATGAAGCTTTCTTT.

The V call is TRBV5-1, the J call TRBJ1-2, with 8 bases lining up with TRBD1. V lost 0 bases to trimming and J lost 2 bases; unmatched junction nucleotides: 3. Germline V gene sequence: CDR1 SGHRS, CDR2 YFSETQ. The CDR3 is made up of 15 amino acids. CDR3 sequence reads: CASSLEGTGNYGYTF. CDR3 nucleotide sequence: TGCGCCAGCAGCTTGGAAGGGACAGGAAACTATGGCTACACCTTC.

A few counts support this clonotype. The chain has TRBV12-3 or TRBV12-4 and TRBJ2-2; 11 nucleotides agree with TRBD2. Trimming took 3 bases from V and 7 from J; bases not matched to a gene: 4. This CDR3 spans 15 amino acids. This CDR3 is CASSFSGGADGELFF. Written as DNA, the CDR3 is TGTGCCAGCAGTTTTAGCGGGGGGGCCGACGGGGAGCTGTTTTTT.

The V and J genes are TRBV13 and TRBJ2-1; weak D call: TRBD2 (6 bases). Trimming cost V 0 bases and J 6 bases, with 12 bases left between them. CDR1 is PRHDT and CDR2 is FYEKMQ in the germline V gene (reference sequence). The CDR3 length is 15 residues. The CDR3, as DNA: TGTGCCAGCAGCTTAGGGGGCACTAGCCTCAATGAGCAGTTCTTC. Residues: CASSLGGTSLNEQFF.

This clonotype has at least ten counts. This sequence joins TRBV7-2 and TRBJ2-7; 9 nucleotides align to TRBD1. The germline CDR1 and CDR2 sequences are SGHTA and FQGNSA. The CDR3 consists of 21 residues. J gave up 3 bases and V 1 base, and 22 bases lay outside the gene matches. Here the CDR3 DNA reads TGTGCCAGCAGCTTAGTCTTCTGGGACAGGGTCGGGGTAGCGGCGTGCTACGAGCAGTACGTC. Amino acids: CASSLVFWDRVGVAACYEQYV.

This clonotype has only a few counts. V is TRBV7-2 and J is TRBJ2-2, with a possible D match to TRBD2 (6 bases). Germline values: CDR1 SGHTA, CDR2 FQGNSA. CDR3 size: 13 residues. Trimming left V 6 bases short and J 7 bases short, with 12 bases between. CDR3 amino acids: CASSIGGHGELFF. The DNA of the CDR3 is TGTGCCAGCAGTATAGGAGGGCACGGGGAGCTGTTTTTT.

This chain connects TRBV27 to TRBJ1-2; TRBD1 matches 9 bases. The CDR3 is 16 amino acids. Trimming at V came to 7 bases and at J to 6 bases, leaving 15 bases not matched to a gene. Germline assignment: CDR1 MNHEY and CDR2 SMNVEV (reference sequence). CDR3 residues: CASNMFRDREWDGYTF. In nucleotides, the CDR3 is TGTGCCAGCAACATGTTCCGGGACAGGGAGTGGGATGGCTACACCTTC.

This clonotype was seen more than once but under ten times. This chain connects TRBV20-1 to TRBJ2-3; the D gene is possibly TRBD2 (7 bases). Trimming cost V 6 bases and J 2 bases, with 18 bases left between them. The CDR3 has 15 amino acids. Germline-derived CDR1 and CDR2 are DFQATT and SNEGSKA (reference sequence). The DNA of the CDR3 is TGCAGTGCCTCGTCGGGCGGGGGCTACACAGATACGCAGTATTTT. Protein product: CSASSGGGYTDTQYF.

J is TRBJ1-5 and V is TRBV18; D is uncertain. Germline values: CDR1 KGHSH, CDR2 LQKENI. There are 13 residues in the CDR3. Trimming stripped 8 bases from V and 8 bases from J, with 16 bases between. DNA of the CDR3: TGTGCCAGCGCAGACGCGTTGCTTGAGCCCCAGCATTTT. It translates to CASADALLEPQHF.

This clonotype showed up just a few times. The chain combines TRBV12-5 with TRBJ2-2; TRBD1 might be the D (6 bases). Germline CDR1 and CDR2: LGHNT and FRNRAP. V shed 3 bases and J shed 5 bases, with 16 bases lying between them. The CDR3 is 16 residues long. CDR3 loop: CASGFWVERGTGELFF. In DNA form, the CDR3 reads TGTGCTAGTGGTTTTTGGGTTGAGAGGGGGACCGGGGAGCTGTTTTTT.

This clonotype was detected a few times. The chain employs TRBV27 and TRBJ2-2, with a possible D match to TRBD1 (7 bases). This CDR3 spans 14 amino acids. The germline V gene has CDR1 MNHEY and CDR2 SMNVEV (reference sequence). V was shortened by 8 bases and J by 7 bases, with 17 bases between the two germline ends. CDR3 amino acids: CASGVQGGNGELFF. The CDR3 DNA reads as TGTGCCAGCGGCGTGCAGGGGGGTAACGGGGAGCTGTTTTTT.

This clonotype has a handful of counts. The V gene is TRBV19, the J gene TRBJ2-1; the D call may be TRBD1 or TRBD2 (5 bases each). The CDR3 length is 18 residues. Trimming stripped 3 bases from V and 5 bases from J, with 23 bases between. Looked up from germline, CDR1 is LNHDA and CDR2 is SQIVND (reference sequence). Here the CDR3 DNA reads TGTGCCAGTAGTATGGGACGCGAGGTCCCGCTCATCCACAATGAGCAGTTCTTC. Amino acid sequence: CASSMGREVPLIHNEQFF.

The rearrangement joins TRBV27 to TRBJ2-1; TRBD2 aligns across 9 bases. The CDR3 totals 16 residues. V shed 3 bases, J shed 2 bases, and the junction held 5 bases outside the gene matches. Germline CDR1 and CDR2: MNHEY and SMNVEV (reference sequence). CDR3 sequence reads: CASSFMRGGPYNEQFF. The CDR3 bases are TGTGCCAGCAGTTTTATGCGGGGGGGCCCCTACAATGAGCAGTTCTTC.

This clonotype was seen repeatedly, ten times or more. This chain joins TRBV7-2 and TRBJ2-1; no reliable D call. Trimming took off 8 bases at V and 3 bases at J, with 11 bases between the two ends. The CDR3 contains 13 residues. Germline values: CDR1 SGHTA, CDR2 FQGNSA. The CDR3 loop reads CASPGVGYNEQFF. For the CDR3, the DNA is TGTGCCAGCCCTGGGGTGGGCTACAATGAGCAGTTCTTC.

This clonotype was found many times. The gene calls are TRBV6-5 and TRBJ1-2; D not resolved. The ends were cut back, 0 bases at V and 5 bases at J, with 13 bases in the middle. There are 15 residues in the CDR3. Germline V gene data show CDR1 as MNHEY and CDR2 as SVGAGI. CDR3 amino acids: CASSYSDLNSYGYTF. The DNA for the CDR3 is TGTGCCAGCAGTTACTCGGACTTGAATTCGTATGGCTACACCTTC.

V and J are TRBV5-5 and TRBJ1-2, with TRBD1 identical over 8 bases. J gave up 0 bases and V 0 bases, and 7 bases lay outside the gene matches. The CDR3 covers 17 residues. Germline V lookup: CDR1 SGHKS, CDR2 YYEKEE (reference sequence). Here the CDR3 DNA reads TGTGCCAGCAGCTTGGAGGGACAGGTGCGGACTAACTATGGCTACACCTTC. Protein: CASSLEGQVRTNYGYTF.

This clonotype was detected a few times. This chain connects TRBV4-3 to TRBJ1-6; the D is unclear. CDR3 length equals 13 residues. Trimming cost V 3 bases and J 10 bases, with 10 bases left between them. The germline gives CDR1 LGHNA, CDR2 YSLEER. The CDR3 sequence: CASSQVEGSPLHF. The CDR3 nucleotides are TGCGCCAGCAGCCAGGTGGAAGGCTCACCCCTCCACTTT.

A few counts support this clonotype. V and J are TRBV27 and TRBJ1-1; possibly TRBD1 for D (5 bases). This CDR3 comprises 13 residues. Germline V CDR1 and CDR2: MNHEY, SMNVEV (reference sequence). V was shortened by 8 bases and J by 4 bases, with 14 bases between the two germline ends. Written as DNA, the CDR3 is TGTGCCAGCGGGGCCGGGTCAGGCACTGAAGCTTTCTTT. Protein product: CASGAGSGTEAFF.